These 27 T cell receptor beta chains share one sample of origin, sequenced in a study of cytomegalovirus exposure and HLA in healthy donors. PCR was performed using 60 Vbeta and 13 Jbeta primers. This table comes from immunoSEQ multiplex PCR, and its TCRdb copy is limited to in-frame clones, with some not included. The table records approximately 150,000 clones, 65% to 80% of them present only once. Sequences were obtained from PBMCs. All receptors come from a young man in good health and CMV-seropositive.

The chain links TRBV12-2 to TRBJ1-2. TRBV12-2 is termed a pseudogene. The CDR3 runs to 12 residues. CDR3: CASRLSGGGYTF. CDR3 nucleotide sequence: TGTGCAAGTCGCTTATCGGGGGGTGGCTACACCTTC.

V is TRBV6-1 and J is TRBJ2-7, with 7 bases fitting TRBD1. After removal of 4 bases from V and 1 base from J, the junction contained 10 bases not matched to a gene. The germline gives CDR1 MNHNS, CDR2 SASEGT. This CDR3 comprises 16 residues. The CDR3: CASSGKQGKSSYEQYV. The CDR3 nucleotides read TGTGCCAGCAGTGGAAAACAGGGGAAGAGTTCCTACGAGCAGTACGTC.

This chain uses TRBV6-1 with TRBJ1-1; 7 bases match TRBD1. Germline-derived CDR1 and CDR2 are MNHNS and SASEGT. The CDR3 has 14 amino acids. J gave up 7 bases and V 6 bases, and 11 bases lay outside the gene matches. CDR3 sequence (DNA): TGTGCCAGCAGCCAAGGGGGCAGGGGAATTGAAGCTTTCTTT. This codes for CASSQGGRGIEAFF.

For the CDR3, the DNA is TGTGCCAGCAGGCCTACAGGGGGTACAAATGAAAAACTGTTTTTT. Protein product: CASRPTGGTNEKLFF. The chain uses TRBV6-5 and TRBJ1-4; 8 nucleotides match TRBD1. The CDR3 contains 15 residues. Germline assignment: CDR1 MNHEY and CDR2 SVGAGI. J lost 5 bases, V lost 6 bases, and 8 bases had no gene match.

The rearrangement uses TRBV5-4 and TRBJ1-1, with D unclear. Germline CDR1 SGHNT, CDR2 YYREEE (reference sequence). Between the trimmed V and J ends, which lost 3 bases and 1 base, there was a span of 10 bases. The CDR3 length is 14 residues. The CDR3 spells CASSSVSQNTEAFF. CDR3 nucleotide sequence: TGTGCCAGCAGCTCCGTTTCACAGAACACTGAAGCTTTCTTT.

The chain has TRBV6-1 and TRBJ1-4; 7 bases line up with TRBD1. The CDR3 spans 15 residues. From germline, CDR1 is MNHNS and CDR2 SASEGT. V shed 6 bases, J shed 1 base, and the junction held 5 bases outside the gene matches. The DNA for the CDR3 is TGTGCCAGCAGACCCACAGGGGTAACTAATGAAAAACTGTTTTTT. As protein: CASRPTGVTNEKLFF.

The CDR3 reads CASSLEGPGNTIYF. The CDR3 DNA reads as TGCGCCAGCAGCTTAGAGGGTCCCGGAAACACCATATATTTT. The J gene is TRBJ1-3, the V gene TRBV5-1; D call uncertain. Germline V gene sequence: CDR1 SGHRS, CDR2 YFSETQ. V lost 2 bases and J 4 bases, leaving 10 bases between the germline ends. The CDR3 sequence is 14 residues long.

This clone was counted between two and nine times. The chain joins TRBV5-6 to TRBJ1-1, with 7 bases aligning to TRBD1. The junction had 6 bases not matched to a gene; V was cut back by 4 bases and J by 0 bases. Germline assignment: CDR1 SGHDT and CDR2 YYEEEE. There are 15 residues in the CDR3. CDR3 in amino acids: CASSENRGLNTEAFF. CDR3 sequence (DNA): TGTGCCAGCAGCGAAAACAGGGGCTTGAACACTGAAGCTTTCTTT.

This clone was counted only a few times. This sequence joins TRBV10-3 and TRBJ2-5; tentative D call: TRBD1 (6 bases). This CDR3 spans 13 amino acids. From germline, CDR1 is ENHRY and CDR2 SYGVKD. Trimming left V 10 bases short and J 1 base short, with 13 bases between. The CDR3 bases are TGTGCCAGCTCAGGACAGAGCCAAGAGACCCAGTACTTC. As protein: CASSGQSQETQYF.

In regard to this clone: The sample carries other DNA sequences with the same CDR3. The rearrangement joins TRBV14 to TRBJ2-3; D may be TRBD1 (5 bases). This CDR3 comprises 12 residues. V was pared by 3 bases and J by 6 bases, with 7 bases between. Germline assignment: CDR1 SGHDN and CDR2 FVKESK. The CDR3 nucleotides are TGTGCCAGCAGCCAGGGGCGGGATACGCAGTATTTT. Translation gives CASSQGRDTQYF.

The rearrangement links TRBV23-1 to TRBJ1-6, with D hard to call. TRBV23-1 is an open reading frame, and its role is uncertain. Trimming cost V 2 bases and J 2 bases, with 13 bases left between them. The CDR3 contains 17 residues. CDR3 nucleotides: TGCGCCAGCAGTCAAGAGGTAAGGTTTACCTATAATTCACCCCTCCACTTT. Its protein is CASSQEVRFTYNSPLHF.

CDR3 nucleotide sequence: TGTGCCAGCAGCTTGCGGGGGGGCCTCGCAGATACGCAGTATTTT. Protein sequence: CASSLRGGLADTQYF. V and J are TRBV5-6 and TRBJ2-3; TRBD2 matches 8 bases. V lost 1 base and J lost 4; bases outside the gene matches: 5. In germline, CDR1 is SGHDT, CDR2 YYEEEE. The CDR3 consists of 15 residues.

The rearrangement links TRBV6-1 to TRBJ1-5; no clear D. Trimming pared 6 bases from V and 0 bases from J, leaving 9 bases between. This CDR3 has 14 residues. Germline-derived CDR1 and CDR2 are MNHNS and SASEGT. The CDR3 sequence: CASRPQYSNQPQHF. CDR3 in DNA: TGTGCCAGCAGACCACAGTATAGCAATCAGCCCCAGCATTTT.

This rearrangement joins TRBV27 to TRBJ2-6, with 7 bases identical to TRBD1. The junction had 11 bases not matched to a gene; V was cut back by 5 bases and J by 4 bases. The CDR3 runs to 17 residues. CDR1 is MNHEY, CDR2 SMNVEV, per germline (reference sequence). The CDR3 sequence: CASSPLGGAAGANVLTF. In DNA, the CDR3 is TGTGCCAGCAGTCCTCTAGGGGGCGCGGCGGGGGCCAACGTCCTGACTTTC.

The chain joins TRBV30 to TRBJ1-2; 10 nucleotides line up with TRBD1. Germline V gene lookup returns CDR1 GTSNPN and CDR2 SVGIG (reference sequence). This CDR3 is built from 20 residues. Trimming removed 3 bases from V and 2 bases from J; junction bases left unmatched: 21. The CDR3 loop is CAWRVLGRDRGRADNYGYTF. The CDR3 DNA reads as TGTGCCTGGAGAGTATTAGGTCGGGACAGGGGACGAGCCGACAACTATGGCTACACCTTC.

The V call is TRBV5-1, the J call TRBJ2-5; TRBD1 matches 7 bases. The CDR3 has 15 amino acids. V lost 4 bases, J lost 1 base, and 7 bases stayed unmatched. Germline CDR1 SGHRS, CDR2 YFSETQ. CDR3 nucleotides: TGCGCCAGCAGCCTCCGGGACAGACCCCAAGAGACCCAGTACTTC. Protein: CASSLRDRPQETQYF.

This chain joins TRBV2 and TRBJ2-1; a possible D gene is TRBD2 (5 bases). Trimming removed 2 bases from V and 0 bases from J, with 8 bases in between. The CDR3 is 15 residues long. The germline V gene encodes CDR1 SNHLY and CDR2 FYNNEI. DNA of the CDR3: TGTGCCAGCAGTGAATCGAGGGCCTCCTACAATGAGCAGTTCTTC. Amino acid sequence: CASSESRASYNEQFF.

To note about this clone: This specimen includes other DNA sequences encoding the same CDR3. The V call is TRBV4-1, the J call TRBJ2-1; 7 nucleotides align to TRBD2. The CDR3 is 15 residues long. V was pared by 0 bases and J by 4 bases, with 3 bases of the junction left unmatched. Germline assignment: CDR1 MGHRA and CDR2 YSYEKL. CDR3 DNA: TGCGCCAGCAGCCAAGAGGCTAGCGGATACAATGAGCAGTTCTTC. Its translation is CASSQEASGYNEQFF.

In nucleotides, the CDR3 is TGTGCCAGCAGTGACACAGGGGGTCGGACAGATACGCAGTATTTT. Its translation is CASSDTGGRTDTQYF. The chain employs TRBV6-4 and TRBJ2-3; 8 bases fit TRBD1. This CDR3 comprises 15 residues. CDR1 is MRHNA, CDR2 SNTAGT, per germline. The J segment lost 3 bases and the V segment lost 2 bases, leaving 4 bases of the junction unmatched.

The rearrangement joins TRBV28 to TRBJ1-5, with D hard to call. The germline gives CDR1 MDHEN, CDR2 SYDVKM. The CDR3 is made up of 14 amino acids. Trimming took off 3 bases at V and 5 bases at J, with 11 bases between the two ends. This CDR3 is CASSLLTADQPQHF. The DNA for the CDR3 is TGTGCCAGCAGTTTGCTTACAGCGGATCAGCCCCAGCATTTT.

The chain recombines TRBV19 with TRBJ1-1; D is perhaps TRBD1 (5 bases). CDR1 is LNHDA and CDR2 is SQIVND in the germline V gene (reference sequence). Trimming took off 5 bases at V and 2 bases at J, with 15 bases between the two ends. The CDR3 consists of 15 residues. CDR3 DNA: TGTGCCAGTAGTGCCTGGGAAGGGGCCAACACTGAAGCTTTCTTT. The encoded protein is CASSAWEGANTEAFF.

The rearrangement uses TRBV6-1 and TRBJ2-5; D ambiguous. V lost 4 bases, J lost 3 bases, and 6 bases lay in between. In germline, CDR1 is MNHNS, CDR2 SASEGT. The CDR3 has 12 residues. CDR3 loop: CASSAQEETQYF. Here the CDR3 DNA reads TGTGCCAGCAGTGCCCAGGAAGAGACCCAGTACTTC.

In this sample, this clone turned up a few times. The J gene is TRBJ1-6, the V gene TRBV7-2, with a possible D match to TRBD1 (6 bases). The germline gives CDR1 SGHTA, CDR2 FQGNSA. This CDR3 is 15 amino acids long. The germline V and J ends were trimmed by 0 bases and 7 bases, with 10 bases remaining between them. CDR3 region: CASSLAQGMNSPLHF. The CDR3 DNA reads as TGTGCCAGCAGCTTAGCGCAGGGGATGAATTCACCCCTCCACTTT.

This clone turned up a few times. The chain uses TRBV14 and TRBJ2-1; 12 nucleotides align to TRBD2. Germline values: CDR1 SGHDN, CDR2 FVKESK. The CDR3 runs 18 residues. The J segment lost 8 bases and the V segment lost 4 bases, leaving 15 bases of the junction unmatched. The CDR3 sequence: CASSRVLLAGGLWDEQFF. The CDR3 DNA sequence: TGTGCCAGCAGCCGCGTGCTTCTAGCGGGGGGGCTCTGGGATGAGCAGTTCTTC.

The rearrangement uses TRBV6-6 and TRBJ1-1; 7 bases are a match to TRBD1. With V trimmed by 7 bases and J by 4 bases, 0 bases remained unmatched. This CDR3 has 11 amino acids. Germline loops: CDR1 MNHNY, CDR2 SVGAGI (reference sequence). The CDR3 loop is CASTGGTEAFF. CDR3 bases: TGTGCCAGCACAGGGGGCACTGAAGCTTTCTTT.

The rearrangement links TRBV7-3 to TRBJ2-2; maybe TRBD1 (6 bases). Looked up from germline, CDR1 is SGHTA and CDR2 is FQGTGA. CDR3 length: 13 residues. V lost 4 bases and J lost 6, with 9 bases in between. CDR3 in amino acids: CASSWTVPGELFF. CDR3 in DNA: TGTGCCAGCAGCTGGACAGTCCCCGGGGAGCTGTTTTTT.

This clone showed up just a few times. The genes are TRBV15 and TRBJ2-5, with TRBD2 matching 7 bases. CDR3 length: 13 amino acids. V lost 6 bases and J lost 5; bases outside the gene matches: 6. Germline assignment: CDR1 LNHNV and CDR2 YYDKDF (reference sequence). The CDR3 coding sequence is TGTGCCACCAGTGAGACTAGCTTGGAGACCCAGTACTTC. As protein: CATSETSLETQYF.